A single TCR beta chain is shown here with its context. This sample is drawn from a study of cytomegalovirus exposure and HLA in healthy donors. With 60 Vbeta and 13 Jbeta primers, the PCR was carried out. The protocol was immunoSEQ multiplex PCR, while the TCRdb copy is restricted to in-frame clones and leaves out a portion. This table holds some 130,000 clones, just under 80% found once. Germline assignment: CDR1 SNHLY and CDR2 FYNNEI. V lost 7 bases and J lost 0, with 13 bases in between. This CDR3 has 15 residues. Source material: PBMCs. The sequence was obtained from a woman in her thirties or forties in good health and CMV-seronegative. This chain links TRBV2 with TRBJ1-3; D possibly corresponds to TRBD1 (5 bases). In DNA, the CDR3 is TGTGCCAGCACCGACAGTGCCGACTCTGGAAACACCATATATTTT. Encoded protein: CASTDSADSGNTIYF. The whole variable domain, remainder taken from reference TRBV2 and TRBJ1-3, is EPEVTQTPSHQVTQMGQEVILRCVPISNHLYFYWYRQILGQKVEFLVSFYNNEISEKSEIFDDQFSVERPDGSNFTLKIRSTKLEDSAMYFCASTDSADSGNTIYFGEGSWLTVV.